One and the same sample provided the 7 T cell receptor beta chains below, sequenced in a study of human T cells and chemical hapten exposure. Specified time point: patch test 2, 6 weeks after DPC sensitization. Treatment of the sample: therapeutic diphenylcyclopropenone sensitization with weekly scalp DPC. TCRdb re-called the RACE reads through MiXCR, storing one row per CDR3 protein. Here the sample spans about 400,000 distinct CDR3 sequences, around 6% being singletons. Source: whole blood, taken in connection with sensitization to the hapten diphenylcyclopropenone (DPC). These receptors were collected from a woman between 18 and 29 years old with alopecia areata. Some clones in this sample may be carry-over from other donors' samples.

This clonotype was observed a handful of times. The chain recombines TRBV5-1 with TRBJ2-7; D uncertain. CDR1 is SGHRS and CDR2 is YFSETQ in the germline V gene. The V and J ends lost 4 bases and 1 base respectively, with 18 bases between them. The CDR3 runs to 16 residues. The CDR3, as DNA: TGCGCCAGCAGCCCCGAGACATCGACGGCTTCCTACGAGCAGTACTTC. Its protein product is CASSPETSTASYEQYF. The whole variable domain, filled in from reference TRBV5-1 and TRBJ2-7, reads KAGVTQTPRYLIKTRGQQVTLSCSPISGHRSVSWYQQTPGQGLQFLFEYFSETQRNKGNFPGRFSGRQFSNSRSEMNVSTLELGDSALYLCASSPETSTASYEQYFGPGTRLTVT.

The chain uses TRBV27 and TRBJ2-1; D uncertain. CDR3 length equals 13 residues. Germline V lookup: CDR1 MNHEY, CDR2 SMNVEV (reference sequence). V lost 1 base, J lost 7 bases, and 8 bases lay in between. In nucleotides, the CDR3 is TGTGCCAGCAGTTTATTCTCCCTGAATGAGCAGTTCTTC. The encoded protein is CASSLFSLNEQFF.

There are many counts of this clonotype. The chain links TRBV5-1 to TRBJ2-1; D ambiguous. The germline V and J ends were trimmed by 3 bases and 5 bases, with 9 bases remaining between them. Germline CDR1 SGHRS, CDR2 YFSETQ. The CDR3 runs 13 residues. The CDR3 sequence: CASSSDRNNEQFF. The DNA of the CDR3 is TGCGCCAGCAGCTCTGACCGGAACAATGAGCAGTTCTTC.

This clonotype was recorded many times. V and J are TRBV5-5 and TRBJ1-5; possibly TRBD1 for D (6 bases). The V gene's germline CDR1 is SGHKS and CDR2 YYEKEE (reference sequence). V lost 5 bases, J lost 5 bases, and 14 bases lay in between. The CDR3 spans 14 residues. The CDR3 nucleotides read TGTGCCAGCAGTCGTCGGGGGGGCGATCAGCCCCAGCATTTT. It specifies CASSRRGGDQPQHF.

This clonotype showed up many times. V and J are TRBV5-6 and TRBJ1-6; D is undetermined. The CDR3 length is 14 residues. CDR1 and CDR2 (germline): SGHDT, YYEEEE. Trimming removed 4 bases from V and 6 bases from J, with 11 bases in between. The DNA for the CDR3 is TGTGCCAGCAGCCAGGCAGCTTCTAATTCACCCCTCCACTTT. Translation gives CASSQAASNSPLHF.

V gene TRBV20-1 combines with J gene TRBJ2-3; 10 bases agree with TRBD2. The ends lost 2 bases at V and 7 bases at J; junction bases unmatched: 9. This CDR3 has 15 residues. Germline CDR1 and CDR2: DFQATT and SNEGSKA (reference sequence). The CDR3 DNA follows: TGCAGTGCTAGAACTACTAGCGGGGTCTTAAATACGCAGTATTTT. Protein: CSARTTSGVLNTQYF.

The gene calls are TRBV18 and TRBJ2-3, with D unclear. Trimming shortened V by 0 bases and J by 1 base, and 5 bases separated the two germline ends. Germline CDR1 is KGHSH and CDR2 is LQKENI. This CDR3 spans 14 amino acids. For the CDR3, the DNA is TGTGCCAGCTCACCACCCCCGCGCACAGATACGCAGTATTTT. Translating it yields CASSPPPRTDTQYF.